Shown below are 15 T cell receptor beta chains from a single sample sequenced in a study of monozygotic twins with inflammatory bowel disease (dated by TCRdb to the late 2010s). Library construction relied on 5' RACE. The data were produced on an Illumina HiSeq 2500. TCRdb reprocessed the reads, and each CDR3 protein sequence is entered once, without DNA. The table held for this sample gives about 450,000 distinct CDR3 sequences. About 2.3% of the sample rests with the top ten. Sequenced input: blood. The source of these receptors is a human donor with ulcerative colitis or Crohn's disease, or a healthy co-twin of an affected twin (not recorded which).

The rearrangement links TRBV7-9 to TRBJ1-1; TCRdb's assignment of TRBD1 cannot be checked, as there is no DNA. The CDR3 spans 14 residues. The V gene's germline CDR1 is SEHNR and CDR2 FQNEAQ (reference sequence). This CDR3 reads CASSSDTPGSEAFF.

J is TRBJ1-1 and V is TRBV19. This CDR3 has 13 residues. Germline V lookup: CDR1 LNHDA, CDR2 SQIVND (reference sequence). CDR3 sequence: CASSITQNTEAFF.

The chain couples TRBV7-9 to TRBJ2-2; TCRdb returns TRBD1, unconfirmable since there is no DNA. There are 16 residues in the CDR3. CDR1 SEHNR and CDR2 FQNEAQ come from the germline V gene (reference sequence). The chain's CDR3 is CASSFLREGVPGELFF.

V gene TRBV5-1 combines with J gene TRBJ2-1. CDR1 and CDR2 (germline): SGHRS, YFSETQ. This CDR3 comprises 15 residues. CDR3 residues: CASSPLGNSYNEQFF. The variable domain in full, with the rest retrieved from reference TRBV5-1 and TRBJ2-1, is KAGVTQTPRYLIKTRGQQVTLSCSPISGHRSVSWYQQTPGQGLQFLFEYFSETQRNKGNFPGRFSGRQFSNSRSEMNVSTLELGDSALYLCASSPLGNSYNEQFFGPGTRLTVL.

The CDR3 is CASSLEGSLIHEQYF. The chain recombines TRBV5-1 with TRBJ2-7. The CDR3 spans 15 residues. Per germline, CDR1 SGHRS and CDR2 YFSETQ.

V is TRBV20-1 and J is TRBJ2-1; TCRdb indicates TRBD2, and absent DNA this call remains unverified. Germline lookup yields CDR1 DFQATT and CDR2 SNEGSKA (reference sequence). The CDR3 is 13 residues long. The CDR3 reads CSAFYGSSNEQFF.

J is TRBJ1-2 and V is TRBV6-1; TCRdb's D gene call, TRBD1, goes unchecked for lack of DNA. CDR1 and CDR2 (germline): MNHNS, SASEGT. This CDR3 is built from 16 residues. This CDR3 reads CASSDVRTGFEWGYTF.

The J gene is TRBJ1-1, the V gene TRBV6-5. From germline, CDR1 is MNHEY and CDR2 SVGAGI. This CDR3 is built from 13 residues. Here the CDR3 reads CASLLDHGGEAFF.

The V gene is TRBV3-1, the J gene TRBJ2-3; there is no DNA to check the TCRdb D call of TRBD2. This CDR3 region has 15 residues. The V gene's germline CDR1 is LGHDT and CDR2 YNNKEL (reference sequence). The CDR3 reads CASSHLAGGTDTQYF.

The chain couples TRBV11-3 to TRBJ2-3; TCRdb indicates TRBD1, and absent DNA this call remains unverified. The CDR3 totals 12 residues. CDR1 is SGHNT, CDR2 YENEEA, per germline. The CDR3 reads CASSSGKGTQYF.

The gene calls are TRBV29-1 and TRBJ2-5; TCRdb indicates TRBD1, and absent DNA this call remains unverified. The CDR3 runs to 15 residues. Germline values: CDR1 SQVTM, CDR2 ANQGSEA. The CDR3 region is CSVSPGTGGSETQYF. Variable domain in full (rest from reference TRBV29-1 and TRBJ2-5): SAVISQKPSRDICQRGTSLTIQCQVDSQVTMMFWYRQQPGQSLTLIATANQGSEATYESGFVIDKFPISRPNLTFSTLTVSNMSPEDSSIYLCSVSPGTGGSETQYFGPGTRLLVL.

The V call is TRBV5-1, the J call TRBJ2-5; TCRdb returns TRBD1, unconfirmable since there is no DNA. This CDR3 region has 14 residues. Germline CDR1 reads SGHRS; CDR2 reads YFSETQ. CDR3 amino acids: CASSMGTTQETQYF.

The J gene is TRBJ1-1, the V gene TRBV3-1; without DNA, the TCRdb call of TRBD1 cannot be checked. Looked up from germline, CDR1 is LGHDT and CDR2 is YNNKEL (reference sequence). This CDR3 is built from 15 residues. The CDR3 sequence: CASSPSWGMNTEAFF.

J is TRBJ1-2 and V is TRBV5-6. The germline gives CDR1 SGHDT, CDR2 YYEEEE. The CDR3 spans 14 residues. This CDR3 reads CASSALDGAYGYTF.

This sequence joins TRBV5-4 and TRBJ2-1; TCRdb outputs TRBD2, but without DNA this stays unchecked. Germline CDR1 is SGHNT and CDR2 is YYREEE (reference sequence). The CDR3 length is 15 residues. The CDR3 is CASSVLAGAHNEQFF.